The 4 T cell receptor beta chains reported below all come from one sample, sequenced in a study of Ad26.COV2.S vaccination and SARS-CoV-2 variants. Treatment specified: about 20 received Ad26.COV2.S at low or high dose, single or two shots; 5 received placebo; per-sample allocation not given. On day 63 after the first injection, vaccine and placebo recipients gave samples. Clones were sequenced by immunoSEQ multiplex PCR, and TCRdb holds only the in-frame ones, with some missing. The repertoire includes around 270,000 clones, 87% of them detected once, and under 3% sits in the top ten. The starting material was peripheral blood, obtained in a trial of Ad26.COV2.S vaccine versus placebo. The receptors stem from a person aged 18 to 59 who received the Ad26.COV2.S COVID-19 vaccine or a placebo.

V is TRBV7-8 and J is TRBJ1-3; TRBD1 agrees at 9 bases. Germline trimming cut 2 bases from V and 7 bases from J; bases unmatched to any gene: 3. The CDR3 has 14 amino acids. CDR1 is SGHVS, CDR2 FQNEAQ, per germline. Written as DNA, the CDR3 is TGTGCCAGCAGCTTACGGGACAGGGTCAACACCATATATTTT. Amino acids: CASSLRDRVNTIYF.

The count of this clone is one. The J gene is TRBJ2-2, the V gene TRBV10-3; no clear D. Trimming took off 3 bases at V and 8 bases at J, with 16 bases between the two ends. This CDR3 has 15 residues. From germline, CDR1 is ENHRY and CDR2 SYGVKD. The CDR3 nucleotides read TGTGCCATCAGTGATGCGAGCCTAAGCAGGGGGGAGCTGTTTTTT. Its translation: CAISDASLSRGELFF.

This clone showed up just once. The V call is TRBV5-1, the J call TRBJ2-7; 7 bases agree with TRBD1. The V and J ends lost 4 bases and 6 bases, in that order; junction bases with no gene match: 4. The CDR3 length is 12 residues. The germline V gene encodes CDR1 SGHRS and CDR2 YFSETQ. The CDR3 region is CASSGDSGEQYV. CDR3 nucleotides: TGCGCCAGCAGCGGGGACAGCGGCGAGCAGTACGTC.

The V and J genes are TRBV9 and TRBJ2-2; D remains unclear. The CDR3 length is 13 residues. Trimming removed 3 bases from V and 7 bases from J, with 10 bases in between. The germline gives CDR1 SGDLS, CDR2 YYNGEE. CDR3 sequence (DNA): TGTGCCAGCAGCGCGGTAGTTGGCGGGGAGCTGTTTTTT. Its protein is CASSAVVGGELFF.